Presented here are 8 T cell receptor beta chains from one specimen sequenced in a study of early T cells in non-severe SARS-CoV-2 infection. Each CDR3 protein gets one entry after TCRdb re-called the 5' RACE reads with MiXCR. The data contain 50,000 to 70,000 distinct CDR3 sequences, about 7.7% of them singletons. Sequencing was done on a sample of whole blood. The receptors derive from an adult who was a healthcare worker with PCR-confirmed SARS-CoV-2 infection or an uninfected control (not recorded which).

This chain joins TRBV12-3 or TRBV12-4 and TRBJ2-2; D unclear. This CDR3 contains 12 residues. V lost 3 bases and J 6 bases, leaving 5 bases between the germline ends. CDR3 nucleotides: TGTGCCAGCAGTTTTACCCCCGGGGAGCTGTTTTTT. It translates to CASSFTPGELFF.

By share, this clonotype counts as medium-sized. This chain connects TRBV9 to TRBJ2-2; 8 bases are shared with TRBD1. The CDR3 is 17 residues long. The germline V gene encodes CDR1 SGDLS and CDR2 YYNGEE. Trimming took 4 bases from V and 3 from J; bases not matched to a gene: 11. The chain's CDR3 is CASSYPRGQFYTGELFF. CDR3 bases: TGTGCCAGCAGCTACCCCAGGGGGCAGTTTTACACCGGGGAGCTGTTTTTT.

This clonotype appeared many times. The chain is built from TRBV18 and TRBJ1-1, with D hard to call. Germline CDR1 reads KGHSH; CDR2 reads LQKENI. V lost 5 bases and J lost 1, with 8 bases in between. There are 13 residues in the CDR3. The CDR3 here is CASSDSENTEAFF. CDR3 sequence (DNA): TGTGCCAGCTCAGATTCAGAGAACACTGAAGCTTTCTTT.

This chain uses TRBV11-2 with TRBJ2-3; tentatively, D is TRBD2 (6 bases). Germline loops: CDR1 SGHAT, CDR2 FQNNGV. The V end lost 6 bases, the J end lost 2 bases, and 12 bases lay between the germline ends. The CDR3 has 14 amino acids. CDR3 sequence reads: CASSPDYFTDTQYF. CDR3 nucleotide sequence: TGTGCCAGCAGTCCGGACTATTTCACAGATACGCAGTATTTT.

In this sample, this clonotype turned up many times. The chain has TRBV28 and TRBJ2-4, with a tentative D call TRBD1 (6 bases). Germline V gene lookup returns CDR1 MDHEN and CDR2 SYDVKM. The CDR3 has 18 residues. Trimming removed 3 bases from V and 7 bases from J, with 25 bases in between. CDR3: CASSFGVVGQQRGNIQYF. Here the CDR3 DNA reads TGTGCCAGCAGTTTCGGTGTCGTTGGACAGCAAAGAGGGAACATTCAGTACTTC.

The rearrangement links TRBV7-9 to TRBJ2-4; 8 bases agree with TRBD2. This CDR3 region has 14 residues. From germline, CDR1 is SEHNR and CDR2 FQNEAQ (reference sequence). V lost 6 bases and J lost 5; bases outside the gene matches: 6. This chain's CDR3 is CASSGAGAENIQYF. The CDR3 region has the DNA TGTGCCAGCAGTGGAGCGGGAGCGGAAAACATTCAGTACTTC.

The table lists this clonotype with many counts. This CDR3 is CASSLNPTSGGNTGELFF. The CDR3 DNA reads TGTGCCAGCAGTTTAAACCCGACTAGCGGGGGGAACACCGGGGAGCTGTTTTTT. The chain is built from TRBV27 and TRBJ2-2; the match to TRBD2 covers 12 bases. The trim removed 2 bases at V and 1 base at J, leaving 5 bases unmatched. The germline CDR1 and CDR2 sequences are MNHEY and SMNVEV (reference sequence). This CDR3 is built from 18 residues.

The V and J genes are TRBV28 and TRBJ1-5; D remains ambiguous. The CDR3 totals 16 residues. The V gene's germline CDR1 is MDHEN and CDR2 SYDVKM. Deletions cut 3 bases from V and 0 bases from J, with 12 bases between. As DNA, the CDR3 is TGTGCCAGCAGTTTGGGCGCTCATTATAGCAATCAGCCCCAGCATTTT. Translating gives CASSLGAHYSNQPQHF.